This record looks at one TCR beta chain sequence and its context. Its antigen is still unknown. Tagging with unique molecular identifiers was applied to individual cDNA molecules. TCRdb processed the 5' RACE reads anew with MiXCR; each CDR3 protein has one entry. The data show 66,000 or so distinct CDR3 sequences, less than 15% seen once. The record originates from a study of early T cells in non-severe SARS-CoV-2 infection. Study background: The chains were unpaired, and the sequenced material was bulk RNA from unsorted whole blood. Study-level findings and limits: VDJdb-based annotation leaned toward anti-spike CD8 responses and missed private and CD4 specificities.

The length of the CDR3 is 18 residues. The germline V gene encodes CDR1 ENHRY and CDR2 SYGVKD. Trimming at V came to 8 bases and at J to 4 bases, leaving 22 bases not matched to a gene. This TCR was recovered from an adult who was a healthcare worker with PCR-confirmed SARS-CoV-2 infection or an uninfected control (not recorded which). The sample was whole blood. The chain recombines TRBV10-3 with TRBJ2-7; 8 nucleotides align to TRBD1. The CDR3 DNA reads as TGTGCCATCTTAATTGGGACAGGCCCTCCGGACCGACTGTACGAGCAGTACTTC. This translates into CAILIGTGPPDRLYEQYF.